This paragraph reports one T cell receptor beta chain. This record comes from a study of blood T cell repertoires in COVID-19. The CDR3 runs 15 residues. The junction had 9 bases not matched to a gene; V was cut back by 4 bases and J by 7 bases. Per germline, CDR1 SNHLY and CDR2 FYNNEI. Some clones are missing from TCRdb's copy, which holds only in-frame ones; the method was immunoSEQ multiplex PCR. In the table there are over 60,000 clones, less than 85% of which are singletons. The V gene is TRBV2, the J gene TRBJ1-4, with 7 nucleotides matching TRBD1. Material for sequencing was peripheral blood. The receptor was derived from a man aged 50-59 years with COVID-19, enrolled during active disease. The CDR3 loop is CASSVGGTETEKLFF. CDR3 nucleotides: TGTGCCAGCAGTGTTGGCGGGACAGAGACTGAAAAACTGTTTTTT.